The 25 T cell receptor beta chains in this list originate from one sample, sequenced in a study of T cell responses to AZD1222 COVID-19 vaccine. Produced via immunoSEQ multiplex PCR; TCRdb's table is partial and in-frame only. Counted here are 90,000 to 100,000 clones, 70% to 85% occurring once; the ten biggest clones make up 14%. The input for sequencing was peripheral blood, taken 28 days after the second AZD1222 dose. The receptors shown here come from an adult who received the AZD1222 COVID-19 vaccine.

This chain connects TRBV6-5 to TRBJ2-7, with D perhaps given as TRBD1 or TRBD2 (5 bases each). Trimming took 7 bases from V and 7 from J, leaving 17 bases between them. The CDR3 loop spans 13 amino acids. CDR1 MNHEY and CDR2 SVGAGI come from the germline V gene. The CDR3 coding sequence is TGTGCCAGCACCTTCTCGGGGACGAGTGAGCAGTACTTC. This codes for CASTFSGTSEQYF.

As DNA, the CDR3 is TGTGCCAGCACCCGGACAGTAAGCTCCTACGAGCAGTACTTC. Its protein product is CASTRTVSSYEQYF. J is TRBJ2-7 and V is TRBV7-9; tentative D call: TRBD1 (6 bases). Trimming pared 7 bases from V and 0 bases from J, leaving 13 bases between. Germline assignment: CDR1 SEHNR and CDR2 FQNEAQ (reference sequence). The CDR3 consists of 14 residues.

The chain joins TRBV19 to TRBJ1-4; 8 bases line up with TRBD1. Trimming cost V 6 bases and J 6 bases; bases outside gene matches: 9. Germline V gene sequence: CDR1 LNHDA, CDR2 SQIVND (reference sequence). The CDR3 is made up of 15 amino acids. This CDR3 is CASSDSGTGHEKLFF. DNA for the CDR3: TGTGCCAGTAGCGATTCCGGGACAGGCCATGAAAAACTGTTTTTT.

The chain is built from TRBV6-5 and TRBJ1-2; no clear D. The CDR3 spans 16 residues. V was shortened by 0 bases and J by 8 bases, with 19 bases between the two germline ends. Germline loops: CDR1 MNHEY, CDR2 SVGAGI. The CDR3 DNA sequence: TGTGCCAGCAGTTACTCGATCGGCTTTTCAGGTGCCGGCTACACCTTC. Encoded protein: CASSYSIGFSGAGYTF.

This chain connects TRBV6-5 to TRBJ1-5, with a possible D match to TRBD1 (5 bases). The CDR3 is 13 residues long. Between the trimmed V and J ends, which lost 8 bases and 3 bases, there was a span of 11 bases. CDR1 and CDR2 (germline): MNHEY, SVGAGI. CDR3 bases: TGTGCCAGCTTCGGCAGGGTCAATCAGCCCCAGCATTTT. Translated, it gives CASFGRVNQPQHF.

The chain employs TRBV11-1 and TRBJ2-5; D possibly corresponds to TRBD2 (6 bases). The CDR3 covers 17 residues. Looked up from germline, CDR1 is SGHAT and CDR2 is FQDESV (reference sequence). The V end lost 0 bases, the J end lost 4 bases, and 18 bases lay between the germline ends. The CDR3 region is CASSLARVGTGVETQYF. The CDR3 DNA is TGTGCCAGCAGCTTAGCGCGGGTTGGGACGGGAGTAGAGACCCAGTACTTC.

For this clone: The identical CDR3 is also encoded by other nucleotide sequences in the sample. The chain has TRBV19 and TRBJ1-5; D perhaps matches TRBD1 (5 bases). The CDR3 is 15 amino acids. The ends were cut back, 4 bases at V and 4 bases at J, with 14 bases in the middle. From germline, CDR1 is LNHDA and CDR2 SQIVND (reference sequence). For the CDR3, the DNA is TGTGCCAGTAGTACCCCGGGGCAGGGAAATCAGCCCCAGCATTTT. Its protein product is CASSTPGQGNQPQHF. Looking up the rest from reference TRBV19 and TRBJ1-5 gives the full variable domain: DGGITQSPKYLFRKEGQNVTLSCEQNLNHDAMYWYRQDPGQGLRLIYYSQIVNDFQKGDIAEGYSVSREKKESFPLTVTSAQKNPTAFYLCASSTPGQGNQPQHFGDGTRLSIL.

V usage is TRBV6-4 and J usage is TRBJ1-1, with D unresolved. Trimming took off 2 bases at V and 1 base at J, with 5 bases between the two ends. In germline, CDR1 is MRHNA, CDR2 SNTAGT. This CDR3 has 13 amino acids. CDR3 DNA sequence: TGTGCCAGCAGTGACGAAGGGAACACTGAAGCTTTCTTT. Its translation is CASSDEGNTEAFF.

The rearrangement joins TRBV3-1 (or the pseudogene TRBV3-2) to TRBJ2-7; 8 positions match TRBD2. Per germline, CDR1 LGHDT and CDR2 YNNKEL (reference sequence). The trim removed 10 bases at V and 7 bases at J, leaving 15 bases unmatched. The CDR3 has 14 residues. In DNA, the CDR3 is TGTGCCACCGCTGAGGCGGGAGGTCTTGGGGAGCAGTACTTC. This sequence encodes CATAEAGGLGEQYF.

The V and J genes are TRBV6-5 and TRBJ2-5, with TRBD1 identical over 8 bases. Germline values: CDR1 MNHEY, CDR2 SVGAGI. The CDR3 contains 14 residues. V lost 6 bases to trimming and J lost 4 bases; unmatched junction nucleotides: 7. Here the CDR3 reads CASSQDRGGETQYF. CDR3 in DNA: TGTGCCAGCAGCCAAGACAGGGGTGGAGAGACCCAGTACTTC.

The chain recombines TRBV6-5 with TRBJ1-1; D remains ambiguous. The CDR3 loop spans 13 amino acids. V lost 4 bases to trimming and J lost 4 bases, with 10 bases between them. Germline lookup yields CDR1 MNHEY and CDR2 SVGAGI. Here the CDR3 reads CASSFSHVTEAFF. CDR3 bases: TGTGCCAGCAGTTTCTCACACGTCACTGAAGCTTTCTTT.

The gene calls are TRBV6-5 and TRBJ1-6, with D maybe TRBD1 (5 bases). There are 14 residues in the CDR3. Trimming pared 3 bases from V and 8 bases from J, leaving 11 bases between. Germline V gene lookup returns CDR1 MNHEY and CDR2 SVGAGI. The CDR3 here is CASSYQGRDSPLHF. CDR3 bases: TGTGCCAGCAGTTATCAGGGACGAGATTCACCCCTCCACTTT.

This chain uses TRBV19 with TRBJ2-5, with 8 nucleotides matching TRBD1. The V segment lost 6 bases and the J segment 5 bases; nucleotides outside the gene matches: 11. CDR3 length: 15 residues. The germline CDR1 and CDR2 sequences are LNHDA and SQIVND (reference sequence). The CDR3 here is CASSDLRGLGETQYF. The CDR3, as DNA: TGTGCCAGTAGCGACCTCAGGGGGCTGGGGGAGACCCAGTACTTC.

This chain links TRBV10-2 with TRBJ2-1; D is ambiguous. The CDR3 runs to 15 residues. Germline-derived CDR1 and CDR2 are WSHSY and SAAADI. Trimming left V 5 bases short and J 4 bases short, with 15 bases between. CDR3 sequence (DNA): TGCGCCAGCAGTAAACAATTTAGGAATTACAATGAGCAGTTCTTC. Its translation is CASSKQFRNYNEQFF.

The chain recombines TRBV28 with TRBJ1-5; D is possibly TRBD1 (6 bases). Trimming removed 2 bases at V and 0 bases at J, with 14 bases between. This CDR3 contains 17 residues. Germline V CDR1 and CDR2: MDHEN, SYDVKM. The CDR3 spells CASSLAPGGPSNQPQHF. The CDR3 coding sequence is TGTGCCAGCAGTTTAGCCCCCGGGGGCCCTAGCAATCAGCCCCAGCATTTT.

J is TRBJ1-3 and V is TRBV6-5; a possible D gene is TRBD1 (5 bases). Trimming took off 8 bases at V and 0 bases at J, with 14 bases between the two ends. Germline V gene lookup returns CDR1 MNHEY and CDR2 SVGAGI. The CDR3 extends over 15 amino acids. CDR3 protein: CASCRGGDSGNTIYF. The CDR3, as DNA: TGTGCCAGCTGCCGGGGGGGAGACTCTGGAAACACCATATATTTT.

This clone was observed many times. The genes are TRBV18 and TRBJ1-1; 10 bases match TRBD1. From germline, CDR1 is KGHSH and CDR2 LQKENI. The CDR3 covers 12 residues. V gave up 5 bases and J gave up 6 bases; unmatched junction bases: 0. The CDR3 DNA reads TGTGCCAGCTCAGACAGGGGGCCTGAAGCTTTCTTT. This translates into CASSDRGPEAFF.

V usage is TRBV30 and J usage is TRBJ1-1, with no clear D. Germline V gene data show CDR1 as GTSNPN and CDR2 as SVGIG (reference sequence). The V end lost 3 bases, the J end lost 3 bases, and 38 bases lay between the germline ends. The CDR3 totals 22 residues. This CDR3 reads CAWSAAFGRLPRSRHRYTEAFF. CDR3 coding DNA: TGTGCCTGGAGCGCCGCCTTTGGCCGGCTACCCCGCTCTCGCCATCGGTACACTGAAGCTTTCTTT.

This chain uses TRBV6-6 with TRBJ2-1, with D perhaps TRBD2 (5 bases). Trimming removed 4 bases from V and 0 bases from J, with 10 bases in between. This CDR3 spans 15 amino acids. Germline-derived CDR1 and CDR2 are MNHNY and SVGAGI (reference sequence). CDR3 sequence reads: CASSLGSPSYNEQFF. The CDR3 DNA sequence: TGTGCCAGCAGTTTGGGGAGTCCCTCCTACAATGAGCAGTTCTTC.

The chain couples TRBV3-1 (or the pseudogene TRBV3-2) to TRBJ1-1; D may be TRBD1 (6 bases). Germline V CDR1 and CDR2: LGHDT, YNNKEL (reference sequence). V lost 3 bases and J 4 bases, leaving 12 bases between the germline ends. The CDR3 has 14 residues. As DNA, the CDR3 is TGTGCCAGCAGCCATACGACAGGATCCACTGAAGCTTTCTTT. Its protein is CASSHTTGSTEAFF.

In DNA, the CDR3 is TGCGCCAGCAGCCTGGGACAAACAAACAATGAGCAGTTCTTC. Encoded protein: CASSLGQTNNEQFF. The V gene is TRBV5-1, the J gene TRBJ2-1; possibly TRBD1 for D (6 bases). The germline gives CDR1 SGHRS, CDR2 YFSETQ. This CDR3 spans 14 amino acids. Trimming left V 4 bases short and J 5 bases short, with 13 bases between.

In nucleotides, the CDR3 is TGTGCCAGCTCGGGCGACTTCCCCAGCTCCTACGAGCAGTACTTC. This sequence encodes CASSGDFPSSYEQYF. The rearrangement joins TRBV18 to TRBJ2-7, with unresolved D. This CDR3 is built from 15 residues. V shed 6 bases and J shed 0 bases, with 15 bases lying between them. Per the germline V gene, CDR1 is KGHSH and CDR2 is LQKENI.

The chain couples TRBV5-1 to TRBJ1-1; D gene unclear. Germline lookup yields CDR1 SGHRS and CDR2 YFSETQ. The ends were cut back, 5 bases at V and 1 base at J, with 9 bases in the middle. This CDR3 is built from 13 residues. CDR3: CASSSSPNTEAFF. The CDR3 nucleotides read TGCGCCAGCAGTTCCTCTCCGAACACTGAAGCTTTCTTT.

In its sample, this clone was seen once. The chain combines TRBV6-5 with TRBJ2-3, with 10 bases identical to TRBD2. Germline CDR1 is MNHEY and CDR2 is SVGAGI. The ends lost 7 bases at V and 4 bases at J; junction bases unmatched: 8. CDR3 length equals 15 residues. In nucleotides, the CDR3 is TGTGCCAGCAATAATCTAGCGGGAGTGGCAGATACGCAGTATTTT. Amino acids: CASNNLAGVADTQYF.

This chain uses TRBV27 with TRBJ2-3, with D unresolved. This CDR3 has 13 residues. V was clipped by 2 bases and J by 5 bases, with 8 bases between them. CDR1 and CDR2 from the germline V gene are MNHEY and SMNVEV (reference sequence). The CDR3 spells CASSLVYGDTQYF. CDR3 sequence (DNA): TGTGCCAGCAGTTTAGTGTACGGAGATACGCAGTATTTT.